The text below deals with one T cell receptor (beta chain). Its antigen remains unknown. UMI labels and 5' RACE were used to prepare the TRB cDNA libraries. One entry per CDR3 protein, without DNA, is what TCRdb gives after re-calling the 5' RACE reads. This repertoire includes over 100,000 distinct CDR3 sequences. This entry comes from a study of CXCR3-negative and CXCR3-positive naive CD8 T cells. Study-level information: There were 140 million or so TRB reads altogether, and each library had about 1.5 +/- 0.3 million of them. Study-level findings and limits: Relative to memory CD8+ cells, whose diversity was much lower, both naive subsets had comparably high diversity. Surface CD5 looked about the same in the naive subsets, so the authors worked out TCR strength from TRB CDR3 properties. Hydrophobicity was higher for TRB CDR3s found in CXCR3-positive naive cells than in CXCR3-negative naive cells.

Those CD8+ T cells considered naive were CD45RO-CCR7+CD27+CD95-. The receptor's source is a human donor in good health. Some clones in this sample may be carry-over from other donors' samples. Input material: naive CXCR3+ CD8+ T cells from blood. Subset of the sample: CD45RO-CCR7+CD27+CD95- naive CD8+ T cells expressing CXCR3 (TNR3+).

CDR3 sequence: CAISEGQSGVYEQYF. The chain combines TRBV10-3 with TRBJ2-7; the D call from TCRdb, TRBD1, cannot be confirmed without DNA. The CDR3 consists of 15 residues. Germline CDR1 and CDR2: ENHRY and SYGVKD.